One and the same sample provided the 20 T cell receptor beta chains below, sequenced in a study of T cell changes during pregnancy in multiple sclerosis. Libraries were prepared by immunoSEQ multiplex PCR; TCRdb keeps only in-frame clonotypes and omits some of them. The sample holds tens of thousands of clones, around 92% seen once. This specimen consisted of CD8+ T cells from peripheral blood mononuclear cells, obtained before pregnancy. The source of these receptors is a female donor with multiple sclerosis, enrolled in a pregnancy study.

Worth noting for this clone: At one boundary the junction diverges from the germline segment, which might be a read error. V and J are TRBV27 and TRBJ2-7; 14 positions match TRBD2. Germline V gene sequence: CDR1 MNHEY, CDR2 SMNVEV (reference sequence). The CDR3 spans 14 residues. CDR3 amino acids: CASSTGLAGASQSF. Here the CDR3 DNA reads TGTGCCAGCAGTACGGGACTAGCGGGAGCTAGCCAGTCCTTC.

This clone showed up just a few times. V is TRBV5-4 and J is TRBJ2-7; tentatively, D is TRBD1 (6 bases). This CDR3 has 13 residues. V was cut by 5 bases and J by 0 bases, with 9 bases left in between. CDR1 is SGHNT and CDR2 is YYREEE in the germline V gene (reference sequence). The CDR3 loop is CASRAGASYEQYF. In nucleotides, the CDR3 is TGTGCCAGCAGAGCAGGGGCCTCCTACGAGCAGTACTTC.

The gene calls are TRBV28 and TRBJ2-5; 7 bases are a match to TRBD1. V dropped 2 bases and J dropped 5; count of bases not matched to a gene: 2. This CDR3 comprises 13 residues. Germline V gene sequence: CDR1 MDHEN, CDR2 SYDVKM. In DNA, the CDR3 is TGTGCCAGCAGTTTAGAACAGGGGGAGACCCAGTACTTC. This sequence encodes CASSLEQGETQYF.

The chain links TRBV9 to TRBJ2-5; a weak D match, TRBD2 (6 bases). From germline, CDR1 is SGDLS and CDR2 YYNGEE. The CDR3 covers 15 residues. With 0 bases removed from V and 7 bases from J, the gap between germline ends came to 16 bases. The CDR3 loop is CASSVEGRWGGTQYF. The CDR3 bases are TGTGCCAGCAGCGTAGAGGGACGGTGGGGAGGGACCCAGTACTTC.

J is TRBJ1-2 and V is TRBV9, with D tentatively TRBD1 (5 bases). V was shortened by 4 bases and J by 2 bases, with 12 bases between the two germline ends. The CDR3 contains 14 residues. CDR1 SGDLS and CDR2 YYNGEE come from the germline V gene. The CDR3 DNA reads as TGTGCCAGCAGCCCAAGCCCAGGGAACTATGGCTACACCTTC. Amino acids: CASSPSPGNYGYTF.

The chain couples TRBV10-3 to TRBJ2-4, with D perhaps TRBD1 (6 bases). V lost 6 bases to trimming and J lost 12 bases, with 18 bases between them. The germline V gene has CDR1 ENHRY and CDR2 SYGVKD. This CDR3 region has 13 residues. The CDR3 spells CAIRQPQGITQYF. The CDR3 bases are TGTGCCATCAGGCAGCCACAGGGAATAACTCAGTACTTC.

The rearrangement uses TRBV7-6 and TRBJ1-1, with D unresolved. The V gene's germline CDR1 is SGHVS and CDR2 FNYEAQ. The CDR3 has 13 residues. V lost 8 bases and J 2 bases, leaving 12 bases between the germline ends. The CDR3: CASRTPGNTEAFF. The CDR3, as DNA: TGTGCCAGCCGCACCCCGGGAAACACTGAAGCTTTCTTT.

V usage is TRBV10-3 and J usage is TRBJ2-2; D is ambiguous. Germline CDR1 and CDR2: ENHRY and SYGVKD. The CDR3 runs 15 residues. V was pared by 8 bases and J by 2 bases, with 15 bases between. The CDR3 DNA reads as TGTGCCATCGGGCGCCCCCGGCCCAACACCGGGGAGCTGTTTTTT. Its protein product is CAIGRPRPNTGELFF.

This chain links TRBV5-6 with TRBJ1-1, with TRBD1 identical over 7 bases. With 4 bases clipped from V and 11 bases from J, the junction kept 11 bases outside the gene matches. The germline V gene has CDR1 SGHDT and CDR2 YYEEEE. This CDR3 has 13 amino acids. The CDR3 nucleotides are TGTGCCAGCAGCCCCGGACAGGCCGGGGATGCTTTCTTT. Its protein is CASSPGQAGDAFF. The whole variable domain, remainder taken from reference TRBV5-6 and TRBJ1-1, is DAGVTQSPTHLIKTRGQQVTLRCSPKSGHDTVSWYQQALGQGPQFIFQYYEEEERQRGNFPDRFSGHQFPNYSSELNVNALLLGDSALYLCASSPGQAGDAFFGQGTRLTVV.

The V call is TRBV27, the J call TRBJ2-1, with D possibly being TRBD2 (6 bases). V was trimmed by 0 bases and J by 5 bases, leaving 11 bases between them. CDR1 and CDR2 (germline): MNHEY, SMNVEV (reference sequence). The CDR3 extends over 15 amino acids. The CDR3 DNA reads TGTGCCAGCAGTTTATCGGAGGGGATAAACAATGAGCAGTTCTTC. Protein sequence: CASSLSEGINNEQFF.

The rearrangement uses TRBV7-3 and TRBJ2-1; TRBD1 might be the D (6 bases). From germline, CDR1 is SGHTA and CDR2 FQGTGA. With 1 base removed from V and 7 bases from J, the gap between germline ends came to 11 bases. The CDR3 length is 14 residues. CDR3 region: CASSLIGRGNEQFF. CDR3 in DNA: TGTGCCAGCAGCTTAATCGGCAGGGGTAATGAGCAGTTCTTC. Full variable domain (outside the CDR3, taken from reference TRBV7-3 and TRBJ2-1): GAGVSQTPSNKVTEKGKYVELRCDPISGHTALYWYRQSLGQGPEFLIYFQGTGAADDSGLPNDRFFAVRPEGSVSTLKIQRTERGDSAVYLCASSLIGRGNEQFFGPGTRLTVL.

The J gene is TRBJ2-7, the V gene TRBV11-2, with D tentatively TRBD2 (5 bases). This CDR3 contains 12 residues. From germline, CDR1 is SGHAT and CDR2 FQNNGV. Trimming took off 5 bases at V and 6 bases at J, with 11 bases between the two ends. The CDR3 spells CASSRGLGEQYF. CDR3 bases: TGTGCCAGCAGCCGAGGGTTGGGCGAGCAGTACTTC.

The rearrangement links TRBV19 to TRBJ2-7; tentatively, D is TRBD2 (6 bases). Trimming cost V 7 bases and J 4 bases, with 14 bases left between them. The CDR3 is 13 residues long. CDR1 is LNHDA, CDR2 SQIVND, per germline (reference sequence). This CDR3 reads CASTTSGGYEQYF. The DNA for the CDR3 is TGTGCCAGTACCACTTCCGGGGGATACGAGCAGTACTTC.

The J gene is TRBJ2-5, the V gene TRBV27, with a weak D call TRBD1 (6 bases). The J call could be wrong; TRBJ2-7 is a better fit for the DNA end. CDR3 length: 16 residues. The germline gives CDR1 MNHEY, CDR2 SMNVEV (reference sequence). In nucleotides, the CDR3 is TGTGCCAGCAGTTTATTCCCAGACAGGCTCTCCTACGAGCAGTACTTC. Its translation: CASSLFPDRLSYEQYF.

The chain uses TRBV18 and TRBJ2-2, with 9 bases fitting TRBD2. Germline CDR1 and CDR2: KGHSH and LQKENI. The CDR3 is 16 amino acids. V was clipped by 4 bases and J by 6 bases; unmatched bases: 9. The CDR3 DNA reads as TGTGCCAGCTCACTAAATAGCGGGAGACGGGCCGGGGAGCTGTTTTTT. Translation: CASSLNSGRRAGELFF.

This sequence joins TRBV16 and TRBJ2-1, with TRBD2 identical over 8 bases. V trimming: 3 bases; J trimming: 3 bases; junction bases outside the gene matches: 4. The CDR3 is 15 residues long. Germline V gene data show CDR1 as KGHSY and CDR2 as FQNENV. The CDR3 coding sequence is TGTGCCAGCAGCCATCAGCGGGAGATCTACAATGAGCAGTTCTTC. This codes for CASSHQREIYNEQFF.

The chain links TRBV4-2 to TRBJ2-5; D remains unclear. The CDR3 sequence is 14 residues long. V lost 0 bases, J lost 2 bases, and 7 bases lay in between. The germline gives CDR1 LGHNA, CDR2 YNFKEQ. In DNA form, the CDR3 reads TGTGCCAGCAGCCAAGACGTGCGACAAGAGACCCAGTACTTC. Translation: CASSQDVRQETQYF.

The chain employs TRBV5-1 and TRBJ1-3; 8 nucleotides match TRBD1. Germline V gene lookup returns CDR1 SGHRS and CDR2 YFSETQ. CDR3 length: 16 residues. After removal of 0 bases from V and 4 bases from J, the junction contained 6 bases not matched to a gene. CDR3 amino acids: CASSLEGQGLGNTIYF. The CDR3 region has the DNA TGCGCCAGCAGCTTGGAAGGACAGGGTTTAGGAAACACCATATATTTT.

The rearrangement joins TRBV10-1 to TRBJ1-5; D perhaps matches TRBD1 (6 bases). Germline-derived CDR1 and CDR2 are WNHNN and SYGVQD (reference sequence). V was shortened by 10 bases and J by 0 bases, with 22 bases between the two germline ends. There are 17 residues in the CDR3. The CDR3 region has the DNA TGCGCCATCCCGGGGAGGGGGAGGGCTAATAGCAATCAGCCCCAGCATTTT. This gives the protein CAIPGRGRANSNQPQHF.

V gene TRBV10-3 combines with J gene TRBJ2-1, with 12 nucleotides matching TRBD2. This CDR3 contains 14 residues. Germline assignment: CDR1 ENHRY and CDR2 SYGVKD. V dropped 9 bases and J dropped 6; count of bases not matched to a gene: 6. The CDR3 nucleotides read TGTGCCATAGGACTAGCGGGACAACTCAATGAGCAGTTCTTC. Its protein product is CAIGLAGQLNEQFF.